The 28 T cell receptor beta chains reported below all come from one sample, sequenced in a study of blood T cells in healthy people across ages. Sample-barcoded 5' priming and a J-beta primer mix drove a second PCR of roughly 7 to 11 cycles. MiXCR was run by TCRdb on the 5' RACE reads, yielding one entry per CDR3 protein. Seen here are about 1.1 million distinct CDR3 sequences, 30% to 40% observed once, and the top ten hold around 13%. Sequenced input: blood. Receptors were obtained from a man between 18 and 35 years old in good health.

This clonotype was counted a few times. V gene TRBV6-2 or TRBV6-3 combines with J gene TRBJ2-4, with D perhaps TRBD1 or TRBD2 (5 bases each). Trimming stripped 5 bases from V and 2 bases from J, with 16 bases between. The CDR3 has 16 amino acids. CDR1 MNHEY and CDR2 SVGEGT come from the germline V gene. The CDR3 reads CASSASGPITKNIQYF. The CDR3 coding sequence is TGTGCCAGCAGTGCGTCGGGACCGATAACCAAAAACATTCAGTACTTC.

The V and J genes are TRBV7-2 and TRBJ2-3; maybe TRBD1 (5 bases). This CDR3 is 12 amino acids long. Trimming stripped 4 bases from V and 7 bases from J, with 9 bases between. The germline gives CDR1 SGHTA, CDR2 FQGNSA. In DNA, the CDR3 is TGTGCCAGCAGCTCGCAGGGTTATACGCAGTATTTT. This translates into CASSSQGYTQYF.

In its sample, this clonotype was seen a few times. The rearrangement uses TRBV5-1 and TRBJ2-1; 14 bases are shared with TRBD2. V shed 4 bases, J shed 7 bases, and the junction held 22 bases outside the gene matches. The CDR3 is 21 amino acids. The germline V gene encodes CDR1 SGHRS and CDR2 YFSETQ. This chain's CDR3 is CASSPFERIRLAGGPDNEQFF. DNA for the CDR3: TGCGCCAGCAGCCCCTTTGAACGAATCCGACTAGCGGGGGGGCCGGATAATGAGCAGTTCTTC.

The chain joins TRBV20-1 to TRBJ1-5; the D is unclear. The CDR3 has 15 amino acids. The ends were cut back, 6 bases at V and 4 bases at J, with 19 bases in the middle. CDR1 and CDR2 from the germline V gene are DFQATT and SNEGSKA (reference sequence). The CDR3 nucleotides read TGCAGTGCCCGGACGGGCCCAAGGGTTAATCAGCCCCAGCATTTT. This sequence encodes CSARTGPRVNQPQHF.

The rearrangement links TRBV9 to TRBJ2-7, with 8 positions matching TRBD2. J lost 7 bases, V lost 2 bases, and 8 bases had no gene match. Germline loops: CDR1 SGDLS, CDR2 YYNGEE. This CDR3 is 14 amino acids long. CDR3 sequence (DNA): TGTGCCAGCAGCGTGGTTAGCGGGAACAATGAGCAGTACTTC. It translates to CASSVVSGNNEQYF.

Concerning this clonotype itself: A read error may be the cause here, since a much bigger clone is one base away. This sequence joins TRBV5-1 and TRBJ2-1, with a weak D call TRBD1 (6 bases). This CDR3 is built from 13 residues. CDR1 and CDR2 from the germline V gene are SGHRS and YFSETQ. The CDR3 sequence: CASSLQGYNERFF. The CDR3 region has the DNA TGCGCCAGCAGCTTGCAGGGGTACAATGAGCGGTTCTTC.

The chain has TRBV7-8 and TRBJ1-5; no definite D call. Trimming cost V 6 bases and J 0 bases, with 12 bases left between them. Looked up from germline, CDR1 is SGHVS and CDR2 is FQNEAQ. This CDR3 comprises 15 residues. CDR3 in amino acids: CASSPLGSSNQPQHF. DNA for the CDR3: TGTGCCAGCAGTCCACTCGGCAGTAGCAATCAGCCCCAGCATTTT.

This clonotype was recorded a few times. This chain uses TRBV20-1 with TRBJ1-2; D remains unclear. The CDR3 consists of 15 residues. Per the germline V gene, CDR1 is DFQATT and CDR2 is SNEGSKA (reference sequence). The CDR3 protein is CSTPGGIHGVYGYTF. CDR3 nucleotides: TGCAGCACGCCGGGTGGCATACATGGAGTCTATGGCTACACCTTC.

The table lists this clonotype with a count of one. This chain connects TRBV20-1 to TRBJ1-1; perhaps TRBD1 as D (6 bases). The V gene's germline CDR1 is DFQATT and CDR2 SNEGSKA (reference sequence). This CDR3 comprises 12 residues. The V end was cut by 7 bases, the J end by 5 bases, with 14 bases between. The CDR3 nucleotides read TGCAGTGGGGATACAGGGCGGACTGAAGCTTTCTTT. It encodes CSGDTGRTEAFF.

This chain uses TRBV30 with TRBJ1-2; perhaps TRBD1 as D (5 bases). V was trimmed by 4 bases and J by 5 bases, leaving 20 bases between them. Germline V gene data show CDR1 as GTSNPN and CDR2 as SVGIG (reference sequence). This CDR3 spans 15 amino acids. CDR3 in amino acids: CAWITPQGKRYGYTF. DNA of the CDR3: TGTGCCTGGATCACTCCCCAGGGAAAGCGGTATGGCTACACCTTC.

The chain joins TRBV6-6 to TRBJ2-3; 7 positions match TRBD1. The germline gives CDR1 MNHNY, CDR2 SVGAGI (reference sequence). Trimming removed 0 bases from V and 6 bases from J; junction bases left unmatched: 6. This CDR3 has 15 amino acids. In DNA form, the CDR3 reads TGTGCCAGCAGTTACTCTGCAGGGGGTAGGGATACGCAGTATTTT. Protein: CASSYSAGGRDTQYF.

This clonotype was recorded once. This may arise from a read error, as a much more abundant clone is one base away. The chain joins TRBV28 to TRBJ2-5; D tentatively reads TRBD1 or TRBD2 (6 bases each). The last part of the DNA fits TRBJ2-7 better; the J call may be wrong. This CDR3 region has 13 residues. Germline V CDR1 and CDR2: MDHEN, SYDVKM. The chain's CDR3 is CASSFGGRNEQYF. For the CDR3, the DNA is TGTGCCAGCAGTTTTGGGGGGCGGAACGAGCAGTACTTC.

Of note for this clonotype: An end of the junction differs from the germline gene, which may be a read error. V and J are TRBV9 and TRBJ2-5; TRBD2 matches at 12 bases. This CDR3 spans 16 amino acids. Germline V CDR1 and CDR2: SGDLS, YYNGEE. CDR3 residues: CASSAGLAGSQETRYF. The CDR3 DNA sequence: TGTGCCAGCAGCGCAGGACTAGCGGGGAGCCAAGAGACCCGGTACTTC.

The V gene is TRBV27, the J gene TRBJ2-1; no firm D call. The V gene's germline CDR1 is MNHEY and CDR2 SMNVEV (reference sequence). V lost 5 bases and J lost 0, with 11 bases in between. CDR3 size: 15 residues. DNA of the CDR3: TGTGCCAGCAGTGCGACGAATGGCTCCTACAATGAGCAGTTCTTC. It encodes CASSATNGSYNEQFF.

This chain connects TRBV13 to TRBJ2-1; D possibly corresponds to TRBD1 (7 bases). Gene TRBJ2-7 matches the end of the DNA better, so the J call may be wrong. CDR1 PRHDT and CDR2 FYEKMQ come from the germline V gene (reference sequence). This CDR3 has 16 amino acids. CDR3 loop: CASRAPGGKEYNEQYF. The CDR3, as DNA: TGTGCCAGCAGGGCCCCAGGGGGGAAGGAGTACAATGAGCAGTACTTC.

This clonotype was counted between two and nine times. The gene calls are TRBV14 and TRBJ1-1; D unresolved. The V end was cut by 4 bases, the J end by 1 base, with 13 bases between. The CDR3 is made up of 15 amino acids. Per the germline V gene, CDR1 is SGHDN and CDR2 is FVKESK. The CDR3 spells CASSRPQSWNTEAFF. The CDR3 coding sequence is TGTGCCAGCAGCCGCCCTCAGTCGTGGAACACTGAAGCTTTCTTT.

This clonotype was picked up a small number of times. The gene calls are TRBV7-2 and TRBJ2-1; weak D call: TRBD1 (6 bases). This CDR3 comprises 15 residues. V gave up 2 bases and J gave up 3 bases, with 11 bases separating them. Looked up from germline, CDR1 is SGHTA and CDR2 is FQGNSA. DNA for the CDR3: TGTGCCAGCAGCTTAAGCCAGGGGAGCTACAATGAGCAGTTCTTC. Amino acids: CASSLSQGSYNEQFF.

In its sample, this clonotype was seen a few times. The chain recombines TRBV4-1 with TRBJ2-3, with D perhaps assigned TRBD1 or TRBD2 (6 bases each). In germline, CDR1 is MGHRA, CDR2 YSYEKL. Deletions cut 1 base from V and 5 bases from J, with 19 bases between. The CDR3 is 17 amino acids. CDR3 sequence: CASSQGLSGAVQDTQYF. As DNA, the CDR3 is TGCGCCAGCAGCCAAGGACTCTCGGGGGCGGTCCAAGATACGCAGTATTTT.

This clonotype came up many times. The chain recombines TRBV27 with TRBJ2-1, with D unclear. V gave up 2 bases and J gave up 6 bases, with 8 bases separating them. The CDR3 covers 13 residues. Germline V CDR1 and CDR2: MNHEY, SMNVEV (reference sequence). This chain's CDR3 is CASSLGRLNEQFF. CDR3 nucleotides: TGTGCCAGCAGTTTAGGCAGACTCAATGAGCAGTTCTTC.

The chain couples TRBV12-3 or TRBV12-4 to TRBJ1-2, with TRBD1 as a possible D gene (5 bases). Trimming cost V 10 bases and J 6 bases, with 15 bases left between them. This CDR3 is built from 12 residues. CDR3 sequence: CATLGGPDGYTF. CDR3 DNA: TGTGCCACGCTGGGGGGTCCGGATGGCTACACCTTC.

This clonotype was seen a few times. This chain connects TRBV3-1 to TRBJ2-4, with 13 nucleotides matching TRBD2. J gave up 0 bases and V 4 bases, and 0 bases lay outside the gene matches. The germline V gene has CDR1 LGHDT and CDR2 YNNKEL (reference sequence). The CDR3 consists of 16 residues. Written as DNA, the CDR3 is TGTGCCAGCAGCCGGACTAGCGGGGGAGCCAAAAACATTCAGTACTTC. It yields the protein CASSRTSGGAKNIQYF.

This clonotype has a single count. The V call is TRBV3-1, the J call TRBJ1-1; D possibly corresponds to TRBD1 (5 bases). This CDR3 is 14 amino acids long. Germline V gene lookup returns CDR1 LGHDT and CDR2 YNNKEL (reference sequence). Between the trimmed V and J ends, which lost 3 bases and 0 bases, there was a span of 8 bases. For the CDR3, the DNA is TGTGCCAGCAGCCAGATACAGGTGAACACTGAAGCTTTCTTT. It specifies CASSQIQVNTEAFF.

V gene TRBV5-4 combines with J gene TRBJ2-1; tentatively, D is TRBD2 (7 bases). The V end was cut by 0 bases, the J end by 9 bases, with 16 bases between. In germline, CDR1 is SGHNT, CDR2 YYREEE (reference sequence). CDR3 length: 15 residues. The CDR3 spells CASSLEGGGTVEQFF. CDR3 bases: TGTGCCAGCAGCTTGGAAGGGGGGGGGACTGTTGAGCAGTTCTTC. The full variable domain, its missing parts supplied by reference TRBV5-4 and TRBJ2-1, is ETGVTQSPTHLIKTRGQQVTLRCSSQSGHNTVSWYQQALGQGPQFIFQYYREEENGRGNFPPRFSGLQFPNYSSELNVNALELDDSALYLCASSLEGGGTVEQFFGPGTRLTVL.

This clonotype appeared a few times. CDR3 nucleotide sequence: TGTGCCAGCAGCTCCATTTCCGGGTTTTTAAACTATGGCTACACCTTC. It yields the protein CASSSISGFLNYGYTF. The chain recombines TRBV7-2 with TRBJ1-2; unclear D gene. The ends were cut back, 4 bases at V and 2 bases at J, with 17 bases in the middle. This CDR3 comprises 16 residues. Germline lookup yields CDR1 SGHTA and CDR2 FQGNSA.

The chain is built from TRBV20-1 and TRBJ2-1; D may be TRBD1 (5 bases). The CDR3 loop spans 12 amino acids. The V gene's germline CDR1 is DFQATT and CDR2 SNEGSKA (reference sequence). V dropped 5 bases and J dropped 8 bases, with 13 bases sitting between them. DNA for the CDR3: TGCAGTGCTTGGACGGGCAGGGATGAGCAGTTCTTC. As protein: CSAWTGRDEQFF.

The chain recombines TRBV7-9 with TRBJ1-4; a possible D gene is TRBD1 (6 bases). The CDR3 has 15 residues. The germline gives CDR1 SEHNR, CDR2 FQNEAQ (reference sequence). V dropped 5 bases and J dropped 7 bases, with 17 bases sitting between them. For the CDR3, the DNA is TGTGCCAGCAGCCTCCCCGACAGGTTTCGTGAAAAACTGTTTTTT. Protein product: CASSLPDRFREKLFF.

The rearrangement uses TRBV3-1 and TRBJ1-3; 8 positions match TRBD1. The germline CDR1 and CDR2 sequences are LGHDT and YNNKEL (reference sequence). This CDR3 has 17 residues. Trimming at V came to 0 bases and at J to 3 bases, leaving 7 bases not matched to a gene. CDR3 protein: CASSQEGAGTGGNTIYF. The DNA of the CDR3 is TGTGCCAGCAGCCAAGAAGGCGCCGGGACAGGTGGAAACACCATATATTTT. The whole variable domain, filled in from reference TRBV3-1 and TRBJ1-3, reads DTAVSQTPKYLVTQMGNDKSIKCEQNLGHDTMYWYKQDSKKFLKIMFSYNNKELIINETVPNRFSPKSPDKAHLNLHINSLELGDSAVYFCASSQEGAGTGGNTIYFGEGSWLTVV.

The chain uses TRBV7-2 and TRBJ1-3; D is possibly TRBD1 (6 bases). This CDR3 is built from 15 residues. Trimming removed 3 bases from V and 6 bases from J, with 15 bases in between. Germline values: CDR1 SGHTA, CDR2 FQGNSA. CDR3 sequence reads: CASSFQGKIENTIYF. CDR3 coding DNA: TGTGCCAGCAGCTTCCAGGGGAAGATCGAAAACACCATATATTTT.